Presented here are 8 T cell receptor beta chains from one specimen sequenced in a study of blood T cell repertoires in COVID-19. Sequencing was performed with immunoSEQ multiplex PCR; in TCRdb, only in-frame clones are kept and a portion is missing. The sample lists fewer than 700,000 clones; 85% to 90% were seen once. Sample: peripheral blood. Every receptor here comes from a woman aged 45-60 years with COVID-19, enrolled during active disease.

CDR3 nucleotide sequence: TGTGCCAGCTCACCACGGACAGGGGAGGTGACCCAGTACTTC. Translation: CASSPRTGEVTQYF. This chain joins TRBV18 and TRBJ2-5, with 9 nucleotides matching TRBD1. Germline CDR1 KGHSH, CDR2 LQKENI. V lost 1 base and J lost 7; bases outside the gene matches: 4. This CDR3 has 14 residues.

The CDR3 DNA follows: TGTGCCAGCAGCTTAGGGCTAAGGGAGGGGCACTATGGCTACACCTTC. Its translation is CASSLGLREGHYGYTF. The V and J genes are TRBV7-9 and TRBJ1-2; possible D gene TRBD1, 5 bases. CDR3 length: 16 residues. From germline, CDR1 is SEHNR and CDR2 FQNEAQ (reference sequence). Trimming cost V 1 base and J 3 bases, with 15 bases left between them.

CDR3: CASSLPGVHTEAFF. CDR3 nucleotide sequence: TGTGCCAGCAGCTTACCAGGGGTTCACACTGAAGCTTTCTTT. The chain carries TRBV7-9 and TRBJ1-1, with TRBD1 as a possible D gene (6 bases). V dropped 2 bases and J dropped 3 bases, with 10 bases sitting between them. The length of the CDR3 is 14 residues. From germline, CDR1 is SEHNR and CDR2 FQNEAQ (reference sequence).

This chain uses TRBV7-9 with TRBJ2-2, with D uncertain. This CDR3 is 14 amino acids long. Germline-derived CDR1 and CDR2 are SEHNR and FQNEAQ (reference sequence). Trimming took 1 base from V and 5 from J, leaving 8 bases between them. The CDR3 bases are TGTGCCAGCAGCTTAGATTCTATGACCGGGGAGCTGTTTTTT. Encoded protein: CASSLDSMTGELFF.

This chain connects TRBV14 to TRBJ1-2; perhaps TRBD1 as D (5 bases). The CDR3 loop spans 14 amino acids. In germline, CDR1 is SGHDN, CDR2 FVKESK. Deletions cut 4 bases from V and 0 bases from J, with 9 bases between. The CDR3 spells CASSRTPANYGYTF. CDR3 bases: TGTGCCAGCAGCCGGACACCCGCTAACTATGGCTACACCTTC.

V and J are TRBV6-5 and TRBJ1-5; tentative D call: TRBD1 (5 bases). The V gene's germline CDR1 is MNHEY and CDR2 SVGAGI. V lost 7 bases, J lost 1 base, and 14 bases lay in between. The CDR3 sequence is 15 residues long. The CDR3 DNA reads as TGTGCCAGCACCCCCGGGGGAGAAAGCAATCAGCCCCAGCATTTT. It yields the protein CASTPGGESNQPQHF.

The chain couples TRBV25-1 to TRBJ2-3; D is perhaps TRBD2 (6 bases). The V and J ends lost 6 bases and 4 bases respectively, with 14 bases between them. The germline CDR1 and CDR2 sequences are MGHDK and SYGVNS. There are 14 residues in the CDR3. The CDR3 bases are TGTGCCAGCAGCGGAGGGTCGGGGTCAGATACGCAGTATTTT. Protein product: CASSGGSGSDTQYF.

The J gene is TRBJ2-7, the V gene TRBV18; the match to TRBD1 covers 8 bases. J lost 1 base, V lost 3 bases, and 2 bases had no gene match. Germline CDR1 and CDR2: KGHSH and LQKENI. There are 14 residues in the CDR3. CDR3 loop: CASSPDRASYEQYF. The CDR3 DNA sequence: TGTGCCAGCTCACCGGACAGGGCATCCTACGAGCAGTACTTC.